The source of this T cell receptor (beta chain) is a study of blood T cell repertoires in COVID-19. The overall study: Acute and convalescent COVID-19 specimens originated in the United States, Italy and Spain.

The assay was immunoSEQ multiplex PCR, and TCRdb's table has in-frame clones only and misses some. The sample comprises hundreds of thousands of clones, approximately 88% of which are singletons, and 8.9% rests with the top ten. This CDR3 is built from 15 residues. Trimming at V came to 4 bases and at J to 0 bases, leaving 2 bases not matched to a gene. CDR1 and CDR2 from the germline V gene are SGHNT and YENEEA. The sequenced sample consisted of PBMCs or T cells enriched from blood (not recorded which). The TCR was taken from a woman between 18 and 29 years old who had recovered from COVID-19. The V gene is TRBV11-3, the J gene TRBJ2-2; TRBD1 matches 7 bases. Here the CDR3 DNA reads TGTGCCAGCAGCTCGACAGGGACGAACACCGGGGAGCTGTTTTTT. It translates to CASSSTGTNTGELFF.